The source of this TCR beta chain is a study of T cells in localized non-small cell lung cancer (dated by TCRdb to between 2020 and 2021). Background for the entire study: Comparing tumors with uninvolved tumor-adjacent lungs, the study looked at the T cell repertoires of roughly 250 patients with early-stage NSCLC. The cohort consisted of approximately 220 treatment-naive NSCLC patients whose localized lung tumors had been resected. Of the NSCLC patients, 129 were male and around 99 were female, and the mean age was roughly 61 years. The research as a whole found: Since the design was exploratory, TCR variables were selected using unadjusted p-values with no false-discovery rate correction. Longer overall survival was associated with higher blood T cell density, whereas shorter survival was associated with higher adjacent-lung clonality. Of the top 100 tumor clones, a median of approximately 60 were detected in paired uninvolved adjacent lung; 28 were also among that lung's top 100. Multi-region tumor sequencing was not performed, so intratumor heterogeneity could not be excluded. Uninvolved tumor-adjacent lung showed the highest T cell clonality, higher than tumor, which suggests more focused antigenic responses in the uninvolved tumor-adjacent lung.

The V and J ends are trimmed by 0 bases and 7 bases, leaving 17 bases between them. The germline V gene specifies SGDLS as CDR1 and YYNGEE as CDR2. Including the terminal cysteine and phenylalanine, the CDR3 comprises 15 residues. Solely the CDR3 DNA is kept, with 45 bases framed from the first base. At diagnosis, peripheral blood, uninvolved tumor-adjacent lung and tumor were collected and were preserved as a mix of fresh-frozen and FFPE material. For TCR repertoire profiling, blood samples were analyzed as peripheral blood mononuclear cells. The immunoSEQ Assay was used to sequence TCR beta CDR3 regions from DNA. The authors processed their data as follows. To compute T cell density, TCR beta template counts were normalized to usable DNA, which was estimated by amplifying housekeeping genes. Richness was estimated with the preseqR package, extrapolating to 400,000 templates for PBMC samples and 120,000 templates for tissue samples. Clonality was defined by subtracting Pielou's evenness from one. Tissue-enriched TCRs were identified by differential abundance testing using productive amino-acid clonotypes, minimum total count 5 and alpha 0.1. Repertoire overlap between compartments was quantified with the Jaccard Index and Morisita Overlap Index. GLIPH grouped TCR beta CDR3s together with public tetramer-defined viral CDR3s, and a viral motif had to include at least three viral sequences and show V-gene enrichment. TCRdb holds this immuneACCESS table with in-frame rearrangements only. Some clones are missing; in checked studies, unresolved V genes explain under half, and the rest has no known cause. V and J calls and clone size follow that table, whereas D and trimming were derived from the DNA. The sample table contains around 130,000 clones; only one count was recorded for about 89% of them. In total, the top ten clones hold around 1.7% of the sample.

A remark on this clone: Its antigen is still unknown. No base qualities exist here, and no much larger clone lies one base off it.

The receptor comes from a female donor older than 55 with stage I lung adenocarcinoma. Here the sequenced sample was peripheral blood, taken before any cancer treatment. The rearrangement combines TRBV9 with TRBJ2-7, with TRBD2 tentatively as D gene (7 bases match). This receptor has the CDR3 CASSVAAGASGEQYF. Here is the DNA: TGTGCCAGCAGCGTAGCTGCGGGGGCCAGTGGAGAGCAGTACTTC.